These 4 T cell receptor beta chains share one sample of origin, sequenced in a study of blood T cell repertoires in COVID-19. Produced via immunoSEQ multiplex PCR; TCRdb's table is partial and in-frame only. Counted here are some 400,000 clones, approximately 89% occurring once; the ten biggest clones make up over 9.5%. The specimen was peripheral blood. These receptors originate from a woman aged 30 to 39 with COVID-19, enrolled during active disease.

This clone showed up just a few times. V usage is TRBV6-2 or TRBV6-3 and J usage is TRBJ2-7; 10 bases agree with TRBD2. Germline V CDR1 and CDR2: MNHEY, SVGEGT. There are 18 residues in the CDR3. V was clipped by 5 bases and J by 1 base; unmatched bases: 14. This CDR3 reads CASSRFQASGSRSYEQYF. CDR3 nucleotide sequence: TGTGCCAGCAGTCGCTTTCAGGCTAGCGGGAGTCGGTCCTACGAGCAGTACTTC.

The chain employs TRBV29-1 and TRBJ2-3; D is unresolved. V dropped 6 bases and J dropped 5 bases, with 9 bases sitting between them. The CDR3 length is 11 residues. Germline V CDR1 and CDR2: SQVTM, ANQGSEA. CDR3 loop: CSVHTGDTQYF. The CDR3 coding sequence is TGCAGCGTACATACGGGAGATACGCAGTATTTT.

The V and J genes are TRBV28 and TRBJ1-6; possibly TRBD1 for D (5 bases). This CDR3 is built from 13 residues. CDR1 is MDHEN and CDR2 is SYDVKM in the germline V gene. Between the trimmed V and J ends, which lost 10 bases and 4 bases, there was a span of 11 bases. Here the CDR3 reads CAITGLYNSPLHF. The CDR3 DNA reads TGTGCCATAACAGGCTTGTATAATTCACCCCTCCACTTT.

V usage is TRBV11-3 and J usage is TRBJ2-2; D is possibly TRBD2 (7 bases). The CDR3 sequence is 15 residues long. Trimming pared 4 bases from V and 5 bases from J, leaving 14 bases between. Germline V gives CDR1 SGHNT, CDR2 YENEEA. Here the CDR3 reads CASSSTRGGTGELFF. The DNA for the CDR3 is TGTGCCAGCAGCTCCACTAGGGGGGGGACCGGGGAGCTGTTTTTT.